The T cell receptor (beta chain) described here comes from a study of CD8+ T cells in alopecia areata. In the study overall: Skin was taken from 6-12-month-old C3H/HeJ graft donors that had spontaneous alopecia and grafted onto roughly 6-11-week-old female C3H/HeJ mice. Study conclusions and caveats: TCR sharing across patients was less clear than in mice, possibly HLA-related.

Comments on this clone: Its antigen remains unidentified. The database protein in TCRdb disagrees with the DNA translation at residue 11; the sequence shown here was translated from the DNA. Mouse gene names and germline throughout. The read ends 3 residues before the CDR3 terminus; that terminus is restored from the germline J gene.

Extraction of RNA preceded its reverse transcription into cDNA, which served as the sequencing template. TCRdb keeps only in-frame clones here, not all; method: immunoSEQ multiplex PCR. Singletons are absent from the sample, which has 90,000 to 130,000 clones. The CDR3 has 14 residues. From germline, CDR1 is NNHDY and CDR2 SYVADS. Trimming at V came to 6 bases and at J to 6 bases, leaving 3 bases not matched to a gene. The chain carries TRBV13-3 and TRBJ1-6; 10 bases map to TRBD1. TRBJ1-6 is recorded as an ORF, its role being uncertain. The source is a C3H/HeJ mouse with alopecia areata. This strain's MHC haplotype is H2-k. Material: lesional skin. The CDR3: CASTDRGSNSPLYF. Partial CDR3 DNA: TGTGCCAGCACGGACAGGGGGAGTAATTCGCCC.